The rows below give T cell receptor beta chains drawn from one sample of a study of cytomegalovirus exposure and HLA in healthy donors. Method: immunoSEQ multiplex PCR; TCRdb's copy keeps in-frame clones and lacks some. This table holds about 130,000 clones, 70% to 80% found once. The sample comprised PBMCs. These receptors were obtained from a man aged 45-60 years in good health and CMV-seronegative. The CDR3 runs from the conserved cysteine through the conserved F or W. A D gene is named only where the DNA matches it firmly. Only some rows state a clone size, as once, few, many or a class for expanded clones.

clone_size | j_call | d_call | v_call | cdr3_nt | cdr3_aa
. | TRBJ2-7 | TRBD2 | TRBV4-1 | TGCGCCAGCAGCCAAGATTTCTCCCGACAGCGGGAGAGGTACGAGCAGTACTTC | CASSQDFSRQRERYEQYF
few | TRBJ2-7 | . | TRBV6-5 | TGTGCCAGCAGTTCCTCCAAACAGGGTATCTACGAGCAGTACTTC | CASSSSKQGIYEQYF
. | TRBJ2-7 | TRBD2 | TRBV10-1 | TGCGCCAGCAGTGAGGCGGGGGTTAAGAGCTCCTACGAGCAGTACTTC | CASSEAGVKSSYEQYF
. | TRBJ2-1 | TRBD1 | TRBV7-2 | TGTGCCAGCAGCTCATTCGGACAGGGGGCTGGTGGTGAGCAGTTCTTC | CASSSFGQGAGGEQFF
. | TRBJ1-3 | . | TRBV6-1 | TGTGCCAGCAGTGAAAGTACCCGGGGAGGAAACACCATATATTTT | CASSESTRGGNTIYF
. | TRBJ2-2 | . | TRBV18 | TGTGCCAGCTCACCTAGCAGCCAGACCGGGGAGCTGTTTTTT | CASSPSSQTGELFF
few | TRBJ2-5 | . | TRBV18 | TGTGCCAGCTCAGAAGGGGTTCAAGAGACCCAGTACTTC | CASSEGVQETQYF
. | TRBJ2-7 | TRBD1 | TRBV7-8 | TGTGCCAGCAGCTTAGAGGGGACAGCTTCCTACGAGCAGTACTTC | CASSLEGTASYEQYF
. | TRBJ2-7 | . | TRBV10-2 | TGCGCCAGCAGGGCGGAATACGAGCAGTACTTC | CASRAEYEQYF
. | TRBJ2-7 | TRBD1 | TRBV19 | TGTGCCAGTAGTCTTACCGGGACAGCCTACGAGCAGTACTTC | CASSLTGTAYEQYF
. | TRBJ2-7 | TRBD2 | TRBV18 | TGTGCCAGCTCACAAGATAGGACTAGTCCCTACGAGCAGTACTTC | CASSQDRTSPYEQYF
. | TRBJ2-7 | TRBD1 | TRBV10-3 | TGTGCCATCAGTGTTATCACAGGGGGCTCCTACGAGCAGTACTTC | CAISVITGGSYEQYF
. | TRBJ2-7 | . | TRBV5-1 | TGCGCCAGCAGCTTGGGCGGGACCTACGAGCAGTACTTC | CASSLGGTYEQYF
. | TRBJ2-3 | . | TRBV11-1 | TGTGCCAGCAGCTTCGGACAGCTGGCAGATACGCAGTATTTT | CASSFGQLADTQYF
. | TRBJ1-3 | . | TRBV7-9 | TGTGCCAGCAGCGCCAATACAGGATTAGGGTCCGGAAACACCATATATTTT | CASSANTGLGSGNTIYF
. | TRBJ2-7 | . | TRBV11-2 | TGTGCCAGCAGCTTAGATCGAGTTGGGCAGGTCGAGCAGTACTTC | CASSLDRVGQVEQYF
. | TRBJ2-2 | TRBD2 | TRBV6-6 | TGTGCCAGCAGTTACTCGAGTGGGAGGGGCACCGGGGAGCTGTTTTTT | CASSYSSGRGTGELFF
once | TRBJ2-5 | TRBD1 | TRBV6-5 | TGTGCCAGCAGTCGACAGGGGGAGACCCAGTACTTC | CASSRQGETQYF
. | TRBJ1-1 | . | TRBV19 | TGTGCCAGTAGTATAGACGACCAGGGGAACACTGAAGCTTTCTTT | CASSIDDQGNTEAFF
. | TRBJ2-5 | . | TRBV6-1 | TGTGCCAGCATGCGTCAAGAGACCCAGTACTTC | CASMRQETQYF
. | TRBJ1-5 | TRBD1 | TRBV6-1 | TGTGCCAGCAGGGGGACAGAGAATCAGCCCCAGCATTTT | CASRGTENQPQHF
. | TRBJ1-2 | . | TRBV6-5 | TGTGCCAGCAAAGAGGGCAGCTATGGCTACACCTTC | CASKEGSYGYTF
. | TRBJ2-5 | TRBD1 | TRBV29-1 | TGCAGCGTTGAAGTTTGGCAGGGGGCATTAGACGAGACCCAGTACTTC | CSVEVWQGALDETQYF
. | TRBJ2-3 | . | TRBV27 | TGTGCCAGCACCCCAGTCGACGGGAGTCGATTTGGTACGCAGTATTTT | CASTPVDGSRFGTQYF
. | TRBJ2-1 | . | TRBV7-2 | TGTGCCAGCAGCCAGATCATTGAGCAGTTCTTC | CASSQIIEQFF
. | TRBJ2-3 | TRBD2 | TRBV5-4 | TGTGCCAGCAGCGGACGTCCGAGCGGGAGGGCCCTTGGGACAGATACGCAGTATTTT | CASSGRPSGRALGTDTQYF
. | TRBJ2-1 | TRBD2 | TRBV4-1 | TGCGCCAGCAGCCAAGGACTTAGCGGGAGGGTCGATGAGCAGTTCTTC | CASSQGLSGRVDEQFF
. | TRBJ1-4 | . | TRBV5-5 | TGTGCCAGCAGCTCAGGGTCCACAACTAATGAAAAACTGTTTTTT | CASSSGSTTNEKLFF
. | TRBJ2-3 | TRBD2 | TRBV28 | TGTGCCAGCAGTCCCCCTCAAGCGGGAGGGTCCAAGAAGACGCAGTATTTT | CASSPPQAGGSKKTQYF
once | TRBJ2-7 | . | TRBV27 | TGTGCCAGCAGTTTATCGGCGGCTACCTACGAGCAGTACTTC | CASSLSAATYEQYF
. | TRBJ1-5 | TRBD1 | TRBV18 | TGTGCCAGCTCTCACGGACAGGGAAATCAGCCCCAGCATTTT | CASSHGQGNQPQHF
. | TRBJ2-5 | TRBD1 | TRBV11-3 | TGTGCCAAGGTCCGACAGGGATTAGAGACCCAGTACTTC | CAKVRQGLETQYF
. | TRBJ2-6 | . | TRBV14 | TGTGCCAGCAGCCAAGCCCTACCCTCTGGGGCCAACGTCCTGACTTTC | CASSQALPSGANVLTF
. | TRBJ2-1 | . | TRBV7-7 | TGTGCTAGCAGCTTGGGGCAGAACAATGAGCAGTTCTTC | CASSLGQNNEQFF
. | TRBJ1-6 | . | TRBV5-1 | TGCGCCAGCAGCTTGGAGCCGGGGAATTCACCCCTCCACTTT | CASSLEPGNSPLHF
. | TRBJ2-3 | . | TRBV28 | TGTGCCAGCAGTTTGAGGGGGAGCACAGATACGCAGTATTTT | CASSLRGSTDTQYF
. | TRBJ2-7 | TRBD2 | TRBV5-6 | TGTGCCAGCAACCGGGCGGGAGTTCACGAGCAGTACTTC | CASNRAGVHEQYF
once | TRBJ2-4 | . | TRBV6-1 | TGTGCCAGCAGTGAAGAAAGCCCCAGGAACATTCAGTACTTC | CASSEESPRNIQYF
few | TRBJ2-1 | . | TRBV20-1 | TGCAGTGCTGTTGCGAGGGATGAGCAGTTCTTC | CSAVARDEQFF
. | TRBJ2-7 | TRBD1 | TRBV5-1 | TGCGCCAGCAGCCACGGGACAGGGGGCCCCTACGAGCAGTACTTC | CASSHGTGGPYEQYF
few | TRBJ2-7 | TRBD2 | TRBV11-2 | TGTGCCAGCAGTCTAGCGGGTGTCTCCTACGAGCAGTACTTC | CASSLAGVSYEQYF
. | TRBJ1-5 | . | TRBV6-1 | TGTGCCAGCAGTGACACAAATCAGCCCCAGCATTTT | CASSDTNQPQHF
. | TRBJ1-2 | TRBD1 | TRBV29-1 | TGCAGCGTTGACTCCCGGACAGGGGGTGGCTACACCTTC | CSVDSRTGGGYTF
. | TRBJ2-3 | TRBD2 | TRBV6-1 | TGTGCCAGCAGGGGACTAGCGGGAGGGCCAGATACGCAGTATTTT | CASRGLAGGPDTQYF
. | TRBJ2-1 | . | TRBV19 | TGTGCCAGTAGTATACCCGGGAGCGTCAATGAGCAGTTCTTC | CASSIPGSVNEQFF
. | TRBJ2-7 | TRBD2 | TRBV6-1 | TGTGCCAGCACTATAGGACTAGACCTGGAGCAGTACTTC | CASTIGLDLEQYF
many | TRBJ2-3 | . | TRBV6-5 | TGTGCCAGCAGCTCGGGTGATACGCAGTATTTT | CASSSGDTQYF
. | TRBJ2-1 | . | TRBV2 | TGTGCCAGCAGCGAACAGGGTTTGAATGAGCAGTTCTTC | CASSEQGLNEQFF
. | TRBJ1-1 | TRBD1 | TRBV28 | TGTGCCAGCAGTTTGACAGGGGGCGCCGGCACTGAAGCTTTCTTT | CASSLTGGAGTEAFF
. | TRBJ2-2 | . | TRBV2 | TGTGCCAGCTGCCCCCGGGGGATGGCCGGGGAGCTGTTTTTT | CASCPRGMAGELFF
. | TRBJ2-7 | TRBD1 | TRBV27 | TGTGCCAGCAGTTTAGTAGGGGGCTACTACGAGCAGTACTTC | CASSLVGGYYEQYF
. | TRBJ2-5 | TRBD1 | TRBV9 | TGTGCCAGCAGCGTTCCGGGACAGGGGGCTCTAGAGACCCAGTACTTC | CASSVPGQGALETQYF
. | TRBJ2-1 | TRBD2 | TRBV5-6 | TGTGCCAGCAGCTTGAGCGGGAGACCATTCAATGAGCAGTTCTTC | CASSLSGRPFNEQFF
. | TRBJ2-2 | TRBD2 | TRBV25-1 | TGTGCCAGCAGTGAGACTAGCGGGAGTAGCGGGGAGCTGTTTTTT | CASSETSGSSGELFF
. | TRBJ2-3 | TRBD2 | TRBV5-1 | TGCGCCAGCAGCCTCGTAGCGGGTTCTAGCACAGATACGCAGTATTTT | CASSLVAGSSTDTQYF
. | TRBJ2-3 | . | TRBV19 | TGTGCCAGTAGTATAGATCTTACCGGGAGAAGCACAGATACGCAGTATTTT | CASSIDLTGRSTDTQYF
. | TRBJ2-7 | TRBD1 | TRBV7-2 | TGTGCCAGCAGCTCGGACAGGGCCTTCTCCTACGAGCAGTACTTC | CASSSDRAFSYEQYF
. | TRBJ1-1 | . | TRBV18 | TGTGCCAGCTCACCAGGGGGGGGGACGAACACTGAAGCTTTCTTT | CASSPGGGTNTEAFF
. | TRBJ1-1 | . | TRBV27 | TGTGCCAGCAGTCCCCGACACCTGAACACTGAAGCTTTCTTT | CASSPRHLNTEAFF